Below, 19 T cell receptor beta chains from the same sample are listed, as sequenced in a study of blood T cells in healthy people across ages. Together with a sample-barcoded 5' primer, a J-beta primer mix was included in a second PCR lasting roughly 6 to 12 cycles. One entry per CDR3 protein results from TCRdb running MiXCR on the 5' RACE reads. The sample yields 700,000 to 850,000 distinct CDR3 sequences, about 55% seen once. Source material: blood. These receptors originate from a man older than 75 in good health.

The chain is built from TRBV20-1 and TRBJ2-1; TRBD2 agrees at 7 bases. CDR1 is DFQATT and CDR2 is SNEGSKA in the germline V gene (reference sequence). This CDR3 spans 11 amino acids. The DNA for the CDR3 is TGCAGACCCGTCGGGAGGAATGAGCAGTTCTTC. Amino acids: CRPVGRNEQFF.

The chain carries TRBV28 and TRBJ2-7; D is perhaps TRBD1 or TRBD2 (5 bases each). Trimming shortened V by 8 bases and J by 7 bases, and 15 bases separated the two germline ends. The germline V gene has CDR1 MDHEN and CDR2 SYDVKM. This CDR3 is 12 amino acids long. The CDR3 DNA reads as TGTGCCAGCCTTGGGTACGGGGCGGAGCAGTACTTC. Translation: CASLGYGAEQYF.

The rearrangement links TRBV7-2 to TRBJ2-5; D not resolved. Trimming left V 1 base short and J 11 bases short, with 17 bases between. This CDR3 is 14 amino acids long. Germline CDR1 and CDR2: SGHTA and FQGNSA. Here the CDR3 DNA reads TGTGCCAGCAGCTTAGATCCCTACAACAATGAGCAGTACTTC. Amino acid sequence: CASSLDPYNNEQYF. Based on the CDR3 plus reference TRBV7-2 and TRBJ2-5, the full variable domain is GAGVSQSPSNKVTEKGKDVELRCDPISGHTALYWYRQSLGQGLEFLIYFQGNSAPDKSGLPSDRFSAERTGGSVSTLTIQRTQQEDSAVYLCASSLDPYNNEQYFGPGTRLLVL.

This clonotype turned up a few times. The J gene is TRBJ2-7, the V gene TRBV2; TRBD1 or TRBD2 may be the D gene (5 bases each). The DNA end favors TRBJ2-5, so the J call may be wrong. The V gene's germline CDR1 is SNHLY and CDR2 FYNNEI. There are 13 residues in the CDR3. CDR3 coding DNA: TGTGCCAGCAGCTTCCGGGGACGGGAGACCCAGTACTTC. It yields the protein CASSFRGRETQYF.

CDR3 nucleotides: TGTGCCAGCAGTTCAGGACCCCTCTCCTACGAGCAGTACTTC. As protein: CASSSGPLSYEQYF. V is TRBV12-3 or TRBV12-4 and J is TRBJ2-7; D uncertain. The CDR3 loop spans 14 amino acids. V gave up 4 bases and J gave up 0 bases, with 10 bases separating them.

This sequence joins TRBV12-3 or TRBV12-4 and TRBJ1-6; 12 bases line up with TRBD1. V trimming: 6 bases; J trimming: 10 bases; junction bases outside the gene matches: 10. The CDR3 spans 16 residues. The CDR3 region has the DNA TGTGCCAGCAGCCGGGGGACAGGGGGCCCTGGGTCACCCCTCCACTTT. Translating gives CASSRGTGGPGSPLHF.

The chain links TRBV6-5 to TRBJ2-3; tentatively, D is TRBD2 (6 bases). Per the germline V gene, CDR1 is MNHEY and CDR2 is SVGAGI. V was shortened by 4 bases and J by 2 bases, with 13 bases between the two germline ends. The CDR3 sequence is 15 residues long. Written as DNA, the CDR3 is TGTGCCAGCAGTTCCCTGGGGGAGGCCACAGATACGCAGTATTTT. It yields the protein CASSSLGEATDTQYF.

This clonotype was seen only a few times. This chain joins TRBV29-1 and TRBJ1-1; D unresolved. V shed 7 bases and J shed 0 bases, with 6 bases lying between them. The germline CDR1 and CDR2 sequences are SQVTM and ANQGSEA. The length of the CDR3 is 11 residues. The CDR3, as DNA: TGCAGCGCCTCTATGAACACTGAAGCTTTCTTT. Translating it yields CSASMNTEAFF.

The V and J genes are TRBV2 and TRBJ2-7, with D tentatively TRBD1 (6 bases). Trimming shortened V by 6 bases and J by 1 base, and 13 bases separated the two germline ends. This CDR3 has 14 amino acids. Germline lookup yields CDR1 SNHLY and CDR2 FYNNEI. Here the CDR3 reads CASRDRDTSYEQYF. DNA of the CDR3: TGTGCCAGCAGGGACCGGGACACTTCCTACGAGCAGTACTTC.

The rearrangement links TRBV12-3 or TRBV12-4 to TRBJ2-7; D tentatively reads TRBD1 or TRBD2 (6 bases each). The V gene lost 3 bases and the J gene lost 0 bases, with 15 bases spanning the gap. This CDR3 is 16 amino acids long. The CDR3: CASSFFSGASSYEQYF. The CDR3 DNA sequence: TGTGCCAGCAGTTTCTTCTCGGGGGCGAGCTCCTACGAGCAGTACTTC.

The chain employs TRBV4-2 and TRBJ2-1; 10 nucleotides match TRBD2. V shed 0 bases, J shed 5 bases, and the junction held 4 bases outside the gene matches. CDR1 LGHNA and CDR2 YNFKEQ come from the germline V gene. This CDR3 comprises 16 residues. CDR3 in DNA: TGTGCCAGCAGCCAAGATATACTAGCGGGAAACAATGAGCAGTTCTTC. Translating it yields CASSQDILAGNNEQFF.

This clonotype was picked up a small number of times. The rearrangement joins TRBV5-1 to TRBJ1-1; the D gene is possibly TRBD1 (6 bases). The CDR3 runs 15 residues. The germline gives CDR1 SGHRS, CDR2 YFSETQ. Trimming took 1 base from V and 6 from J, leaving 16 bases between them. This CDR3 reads CASSLHTGTGAEAFF. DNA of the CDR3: TGCGCCAGCAGCTTGCATACAGGGACGGGAGCTGAAGCTTTCTTT. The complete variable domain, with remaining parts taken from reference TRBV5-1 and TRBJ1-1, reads KAGVTQTPRYLIKTRGQQVTLSCSPISGHRSVSWYQQTPGQGLQFLFEYFSETQRNKGNFPGRFSGRQFSNSRSEMNVSTLELGDSALYLCASSLHTGTGAEAFFGQGTRLTVV.

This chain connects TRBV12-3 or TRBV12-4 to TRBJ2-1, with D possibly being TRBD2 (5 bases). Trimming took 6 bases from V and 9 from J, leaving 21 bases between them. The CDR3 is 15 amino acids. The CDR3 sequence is CASRKASRSWVEQFF. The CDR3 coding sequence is TGTGCCAGCAGGAAAGCTAGCAGGAGTTGGGTTGAGCAGTTCTTC.

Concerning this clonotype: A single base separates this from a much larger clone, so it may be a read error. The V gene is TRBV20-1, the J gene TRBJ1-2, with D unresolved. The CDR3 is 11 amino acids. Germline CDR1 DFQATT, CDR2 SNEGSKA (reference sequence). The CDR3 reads CSVGQDYSYTF. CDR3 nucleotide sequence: TGCAGTGTAGGGCAGGACTATAGCTACACCTTC.

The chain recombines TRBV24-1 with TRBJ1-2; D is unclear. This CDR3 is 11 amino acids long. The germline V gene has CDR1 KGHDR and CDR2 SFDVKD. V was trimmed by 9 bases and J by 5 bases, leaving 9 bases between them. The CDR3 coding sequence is TGTGCCACCGCCGACCCTTATGGCTACACCTTC. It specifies CATADPYGYTF.

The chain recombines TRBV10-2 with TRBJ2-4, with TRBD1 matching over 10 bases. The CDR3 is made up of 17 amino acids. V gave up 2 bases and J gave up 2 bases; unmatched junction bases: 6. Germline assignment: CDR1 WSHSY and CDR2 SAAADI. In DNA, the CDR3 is TGCGCCAGCAGTGAGGGTAGGACAGGGGGATCCAAAAACATTCAGTACTTC. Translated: CASSEGRTGGSKNIQYF.

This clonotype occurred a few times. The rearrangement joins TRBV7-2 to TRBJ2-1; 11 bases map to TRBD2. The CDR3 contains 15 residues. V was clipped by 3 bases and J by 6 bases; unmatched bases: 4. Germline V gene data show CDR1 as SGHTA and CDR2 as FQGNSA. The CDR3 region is CASSFDSGRGNEQFF. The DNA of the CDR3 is TGTGCCAGCAGCTTCGATAGCGGGAGGGGCAATGAGCAGTTCTTC.

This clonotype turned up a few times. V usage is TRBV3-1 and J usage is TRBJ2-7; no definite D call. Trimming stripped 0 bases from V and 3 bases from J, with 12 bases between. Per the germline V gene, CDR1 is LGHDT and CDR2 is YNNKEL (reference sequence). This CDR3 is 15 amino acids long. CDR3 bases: TGTGCCAGCAGCCAAGATGTCCGTTCGTTCTACGAGCAGTACTTC. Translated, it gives CASSQDVRSFYEQYF.

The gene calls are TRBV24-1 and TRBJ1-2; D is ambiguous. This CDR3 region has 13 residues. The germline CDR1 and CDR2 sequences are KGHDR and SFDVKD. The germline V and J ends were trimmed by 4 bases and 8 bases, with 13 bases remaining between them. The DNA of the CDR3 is TGTGCCACCAGTGAGTCCGGATCAGAGGGCTACACCTTC. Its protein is CATSESGSEGYTF.